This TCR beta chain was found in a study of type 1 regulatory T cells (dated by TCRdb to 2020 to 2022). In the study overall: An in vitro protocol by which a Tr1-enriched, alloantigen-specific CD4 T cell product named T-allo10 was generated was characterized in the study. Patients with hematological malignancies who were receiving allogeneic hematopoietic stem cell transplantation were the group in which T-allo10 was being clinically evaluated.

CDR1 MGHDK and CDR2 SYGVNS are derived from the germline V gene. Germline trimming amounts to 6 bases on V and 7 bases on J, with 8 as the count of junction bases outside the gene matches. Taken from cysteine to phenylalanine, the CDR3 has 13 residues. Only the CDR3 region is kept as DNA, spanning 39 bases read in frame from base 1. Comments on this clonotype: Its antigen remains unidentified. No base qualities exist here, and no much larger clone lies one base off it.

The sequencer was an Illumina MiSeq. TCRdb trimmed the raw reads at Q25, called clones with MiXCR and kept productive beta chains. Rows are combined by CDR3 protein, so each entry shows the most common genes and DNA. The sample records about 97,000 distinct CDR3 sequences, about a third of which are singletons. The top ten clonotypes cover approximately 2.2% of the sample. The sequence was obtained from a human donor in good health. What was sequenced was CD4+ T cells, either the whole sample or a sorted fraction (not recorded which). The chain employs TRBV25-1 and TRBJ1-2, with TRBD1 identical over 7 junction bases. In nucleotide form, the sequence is TGTGCCAGCAGGGGACAGAGTGGAGGTGGCTACACCTTC. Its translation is CASRGQSGGGYTF.